This T cell receptor beta chain was obtained from a study of cytomegalovirus exposure and HLA in healthy donors. Study results and limitations: Based on reports, TCR beta sequences accurately predicted HLA-A and HLA-B alleles for most subjects. Versus the roughly 700-donor mean, an Asian-associated ancestry cluster reportedly showed fewer N-insertions in a later analysis.

This clone was observed once. Antigen: not known. All the people who gave samples were healthy bone marrow donors. When sampled, the donors appeared nominally healthy, though they likely had unrecorded immune exposures. Researchers ran the PCR with 60 Vbeta and 13 Jbeta primers. Profiling relied on immunoSEQ multiplex PCR, and the TCRdb table lists in-frame clones only, not all of them. Counted here are roughly 190,000 clones, approximately 84% occurring once; the ten biggest clones make up around 4%. With 3 bases removed from V and 11 bases from J, the gap between germline ends came to 20 bases. Germline V lookup: CDR1 SGHTA, CDR2 FQGNSA. The CDR3 extends over 15 amino acids.

The sample taken for sequencing was PBMCs. The rearrangement joins TRBV7-2 to TRBJ1-5, with D tentatively TRBD1 (5 bases). The sequence was obtained from a man in his forties or fifties in good health and CMV-seronegative. CDR3 nucleotide sequence: TGTGCCAGCAGCTTTGTTGACAGACCCCTAGGGGCCCAGCATTTT. This sequence encodes CASSFVDRPLGAQHF.